The 11 T cell receptor beta chains below come from one sample, sequenced in a study of CD8+CD57+ T cells in acquired aplastic anemia. CD8+CD57+ cell expansion, shown by flow cytometry, had occurred in the patients selected for sequencing. It was genomic DNA that served as the template for profiling TCR beta VDJ and CDR3. In TCRdb, the reads were re-called with MiXCR into one record per CDR3 protein. Of more than 70,000 distinct CDR3 sequences in the sample, 70% were seen once. Input material: sorted CD4+, CD8+, or CD8+CD57+ T cells (not recorded which) from PBMCs. The receptor set was obtained from a human donor with aplastic anemia.

This chain connects TRBV7-2 to TRBJ2-7; 7 positions match TRBD1. The junction had 5 bases not matched to a gene; V was cut back by 5 bases and J by 4 bases. The CDR3 sequence is 13 residues long. Germline V gives CDR1 SGHTA, CDR2 FQGNSA. The CDR3 coding sequence is TGTGCCAGCAGCACCCAACAGGGGTACGAGCAGTACTTC. Its translation is CASSTQQGYEQYF.

This chain uses TRBV10-3 with TRBJ2-5, with 9 bases fitting TRBD2. Germline V gives CDR1 ENHRY, CDR2 SYGVKD. This CDR3 contains 15 residues. V lost 0 bases to trimming and J lost 2 bases; unmatched junction nucleotides: 1. As DNA, the CDR3 is TGTGCCATCAGTGAGTCAGCGGGGGGACAAGAGACCCAGTACTTC. Amino acid sequence: CAISESAGGQETQYF.

The chain links TRBV7-6 to TRBJ2-7; tentatively, D is TRBD1 (6 bases). Trimming pared 2 bases from V and 3 bases from J, leaving 14 bases between. This CDR3 is 15 amino acids long. Germline V gene lookup returns CDR1 SGHVS and CDR2 FNYEAQ. The CDR3 DNA reads TGTGCCAGCAGCTTACAGGGGCCCTCCGTCTACGAGCAGTACTTC. This gives the protein CASSLQGPSVYEQYF.

This clonotype turned up a few times. The chain couples TRBV24-1 to TRBJ2-5; TRBD1 is a possible D gene (6 bases). V lost 0 bases, J lost 13 bases, and 8 bases lay in between. From germline, CDR1 is KGHDR and CDR2 SFDVKD. This CDR3 contains 11 residues. CDR3 sequence (DNA): TGTGCCACCAGTGATTTGACAGGGTGGTACTTC. It is translated as CATSDLTGWYF.

The CDR3 region is CASSMGGGGPREQYF. As DNA, the CDR3 is TGTGCCAGTAGTATGGGCGGCGGGGGCCCTCGGGAGCAGTACTTC. The rearrangement links TRBV19 to TRBJ2-7; D is possibly TRBD2 (7 bases). This CDR3 comprises 15 residues. Trimming stripped 3 bases from V and 7 bases from J, with 19 bases between. Germline V lookup: CDR1 LNHDA, CDR2 SQIVND (reference sequence). The full variable domain, rest sourced from reference TRBV19 and TRBJ2-7, is DGGITQSPKYLFRKEGQNVTLSCEQNLNHDAMYWYRQDPGQGLRLIYYSQIVNDFQKGDIAEGYSVSREKKESFPLTVTSAQKNPTAFYLCASSMGGGGPREQYFGPGTRLTVT.

J is TRBJ2-1 and V is TRBV14; the D is unclear. V lost 0 bases and J lost 8, with 8 bases in between. CDR1 and CDR2 (germline): SGHDN, FVKESK. This CDR3 is built from 13 residues. CDR3 sequence: CASSQDSADEQFF. CDR3 bases: TGTGCCAGCAGCCAAGATAGTGCTGATGAGCAGTTCTTC. Full variable domain (outside the CDR3, taken from reference TRBV14 and TRBJ2-1): EAGVTQFPSHSVIEKGQTVTLRCDPISGHDNLYWYRRVMGKEIKFLLHFVKESKQDESGMPNNRFLAERTGGTYSTLKVQPAELEDSGVYFCASSQDSADEQFFGPGTRLTVL.

V is TRBV20-1 and J is TRBJ1-6, with unresolved D. The germline V gene has CDR1 DFQATT and CDR2 SNEGSKA (reference sequence). Trimming cost V 5 bases and J 8 bases, with 16 bases left between them. The CDR3 spans 14 residues. CDR3 protein: CSASPRQFDSPLHF. CDR3 DNA sequence: TGCAGTGCTTCCCCTCGGCAGTTCGATTCACCCCTCCACTTT.

The rearrangement joins TRBV24-1 to TRBJ2-5, with D unresolved. The ends were cut back, 1 base at V and 5 bases at J, with 1 base in the middle. The CDR3 consists of 11 residues. The germline gives CDR1 KGHDR, CDR2 SFDVKD. CDR3 nucleotide sequence: TGTGCCACCAGTGATTTCGAGACCCAGTACTTC. It codes for CATSDFETQYF.

The rearrangement links TRBV2 to TRBJ2-1; D may be TRBD2 (6 bases). The CDR3 covers 13 residues. The germline V and J ends were trimmed by 4 bases and 7 bases, with 11 bases remaining between them. Germline lookup yields CDR1 SNHLY and CDR2 FYNNEI. The CDR3 sequence is CASSVGLPNEQFF. CDR3 sequence (DNA): TGTGCCAGCAGTGTGGGACTTCCGAATGAGCAGTTCTTC.

This chain joins TRBV20-1 and TRBJ2-7; TRBD2 matches at 8 bases. The germline gives CDR1 DFQATT, CDR2 SNEGSKA (reference sequence). CDR3 size: 11 residues. The J segment lost 9 bases and the V segment lost 1 base, leaving 2 bases of the junction unmatched. Written as DNA, the CDR3 is TGCAGTGCTAGAGCCGCGGGAGGGCAGTACTTC. Translation: CSARAAGGQYF.

J is TRBJ2-2 and V is TRBV24-1, with 7 bases that match TRBD1. Germline trimming cut 2 bases from V and 7 bases from J; bases unmatched to any gene: 6. Germline lookup yields CDR1 KGHDR and CDR2 SFDVKD. CDR3 size: 15 residues. CDR3 nucleotide sequence: TGTGCCACCAGTGATTGGCCGACAGGGATCGGGGAGCTGTTTTTT. Translation gives CATSDWPTGIGELFF.